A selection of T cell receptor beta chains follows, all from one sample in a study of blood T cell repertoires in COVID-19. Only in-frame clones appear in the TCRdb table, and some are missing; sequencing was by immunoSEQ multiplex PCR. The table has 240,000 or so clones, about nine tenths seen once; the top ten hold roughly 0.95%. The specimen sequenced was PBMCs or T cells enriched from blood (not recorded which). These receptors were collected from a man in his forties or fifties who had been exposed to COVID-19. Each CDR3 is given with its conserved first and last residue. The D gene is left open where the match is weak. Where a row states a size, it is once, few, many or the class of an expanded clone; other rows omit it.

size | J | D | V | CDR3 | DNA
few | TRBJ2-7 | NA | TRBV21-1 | CASSKWHGGPLECTNEQYF | TGTGCCAGCAGCAAATGGCACGGGGGACCCCTCGAGTGTACTAACGAGCAGTACTTC
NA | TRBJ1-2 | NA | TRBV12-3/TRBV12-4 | CASTSSRAYGYTF | TGTGCCAGCACTTCGAGCAGGGCATATGGCTACACCTTC
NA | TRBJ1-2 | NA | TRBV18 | CAGSPAGSYGYTF | TGTGCCGGCTCACCCGCGGGAAGCTATGGCTACACCTTC
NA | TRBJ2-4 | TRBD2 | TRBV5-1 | CASSLEGGRAEVRYF | TGCGCCAGCAGCTTGGAAGGCGGGAGGGCCGAGGTTCGGTACTTC
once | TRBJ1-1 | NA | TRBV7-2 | CASSLFGSQNTEAFF | TGTGCCAGCAGCTTATTCGGGAGCCAGAACACTGAAGCTTTCTTT
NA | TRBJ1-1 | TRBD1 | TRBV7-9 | CASSQVTGGEAFF | TGTGCCAGCAGCCAAGTTACAGGGGGCGAAGCTTTCTTT
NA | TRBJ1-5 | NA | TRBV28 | CASSGGGGQPQHF | TGTGCCAGCAGTGGTGGCGGGGGTCAGCCCCAGCATTTT
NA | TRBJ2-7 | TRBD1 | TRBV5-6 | CASSLGQFSYEQYF | TGTGCCAGCAGCCTGGGACAGTTTTCCTACGAGCAGTACTTC
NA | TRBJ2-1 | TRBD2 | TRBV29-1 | CSVEGELAERISYNEQFF | TGCAGCGTTGAGGGGGAACTAGCGGAAAGAATCTCCTACAATGAGCAGTTCTTC
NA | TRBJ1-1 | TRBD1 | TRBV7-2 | CASSSYRGLSEAFF | TGTGCCAGCAGCTCGTACAGGGGGCTAAGTGAAGCTTTCTTT
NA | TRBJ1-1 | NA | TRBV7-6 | CASSLVENTEAFF | TGTGCCAGCAGCTTAGTAGAGAACACTGAAGCTTTCTTT
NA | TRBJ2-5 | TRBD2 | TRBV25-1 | CASSRGLAVKETQYF | TGTGCCAGCAGTAGGGGACTAGCGGTAAAAGAGACCCAGTACTTC
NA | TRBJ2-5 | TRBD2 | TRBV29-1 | CSVDFLAGVRETQYF | TGCAGCGTTGACTTCCTAGCGGGGGTGAGAGAGACCCAGTACTTC
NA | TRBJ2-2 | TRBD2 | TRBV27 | CASSLTWPGGRWAGELFF | TGTGCCAGCAGTTTAACCTGGCCGGGAGGGCGGTGGGCCGGGGAGCTGTTTTTT
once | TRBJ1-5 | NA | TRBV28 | CASSLGGSVQPQHF | TGTGCCAGCAGCCTGGGGGGGTCAGTTCAGCCCCAGCATTTT
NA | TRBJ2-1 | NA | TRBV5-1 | CASSWDISSYNEQFF | TGCGCCAGCAGCTGGGACATCAGCTCCTACAATGAGCAGTTCTTC
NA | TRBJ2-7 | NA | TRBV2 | CASIPGPRKDEQYF | TGTGCCAGCATCCCAGGTCCCCGCAAGGACGAGCAGTACTTC
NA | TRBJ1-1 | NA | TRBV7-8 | CASSFRGTAEAFF | TGTGCCAGCAGCTTCAGGGGAACGGCTGAAGCTTTCTTT
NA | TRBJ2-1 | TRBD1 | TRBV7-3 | CASSPTRDSYNEQFF | TGTGCCAGCAGCCCCACACGGGACAGTTACAATGAGCAGTTCTTC
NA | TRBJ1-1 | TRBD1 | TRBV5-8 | CASSVDRAGTEAFF | TGTGCCAGCAGCGTGGACAGGGCGGGTACTGAAGCTTTCTTT
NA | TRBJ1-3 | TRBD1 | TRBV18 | CASSPPDRAGNTIYF | TGTGCCAGCTCACCACCGGACAGGGCTGGAAACACCATATATTTT
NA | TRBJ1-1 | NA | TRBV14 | CASSPTRGAMNTEAFF | TGTGCCAGCAGCCCCACCAGGGGCGCCATGAACACTGAAGCTTTCTTT
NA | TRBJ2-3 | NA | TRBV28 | CASRTVQGADTQYF | TGTGCCAGCAGAACAGTACAGGGTGCAGATACGCAGTATTTT
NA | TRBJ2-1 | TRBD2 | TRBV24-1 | CATSDQGGRRNEQFF | TGTGCCACCAGTGATCAAGGCGGGAGGAGGAATGAGCAGTTCTTC
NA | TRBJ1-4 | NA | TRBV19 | CASSIDYYEKLFF | TGTGCCAGTAGTATAGATTATTATGAAAAACTGTTTTTT
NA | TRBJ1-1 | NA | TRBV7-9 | CASSWGQGDGAFF | TGTGCCAGCAGCTGGGGGCAGGGCGACGGAGCTTTCTTT
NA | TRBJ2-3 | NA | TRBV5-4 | CASSFAGPSTDTQYF | TGTGCCAGCAGCTTTGCGGGACCTAGCACAGATACGCAGTATTTT
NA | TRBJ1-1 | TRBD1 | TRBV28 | CASSLPGTGNTEAFF | TGTGCCAGCAGTTTACCCGGGACAGGGAACACTGAAGCTTTCTTT
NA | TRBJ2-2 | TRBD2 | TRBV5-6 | CASSLPGLGSGELFF | TGTGCCAGCAGCCTTCCGGGACTAGGATCCGGGGAGCTGTTTTTT
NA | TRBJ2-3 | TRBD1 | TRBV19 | CASSSRQGVFADTQYF | TGTGCCAGTAGCTCCCGGCAGGGGGTTTTCGCAGATACGCAGTATTTT
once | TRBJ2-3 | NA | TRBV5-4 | CASSLKGEDTQYF | TGTGCCAGCAGCTTGAAGGGGGAGGATACGCAGTATTTT
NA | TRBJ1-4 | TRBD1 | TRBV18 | CASSPGQGDPTNEKLFF | TGTGCCAGCTCACCAGGACAGGGGGACCCAACTAATGAAAAACTGTTTTTT
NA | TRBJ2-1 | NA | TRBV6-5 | CASRLFGTLYNEQFF | TGTGCCAGCCGCCTTTTTGGGACACTTTACAATGAGCAGTTCTTC
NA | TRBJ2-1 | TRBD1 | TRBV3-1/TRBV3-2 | CASSQATGVGWFF | TGTGCCAGCAGCCAAGCCACAGGGGTCGGGTGGTTCTTC
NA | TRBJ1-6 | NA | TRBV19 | CASSSSRPHSPLHF | TGTGCCAGTAGTAGTAGTCGTCCCCATTCACCCCTCCACTTT
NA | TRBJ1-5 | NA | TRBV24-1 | CATSATGWYSQPQHF | TGTGCCACCAGTGCTACAGGTTGGTATAGTCAGCCCCAGCATTTT
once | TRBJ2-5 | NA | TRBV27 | CASSLSEETQYF | TGTGCCAGCAGTTTATCCGAGGAGACCCAGTACTTC
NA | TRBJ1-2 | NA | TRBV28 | CASSLSSYGYTF | TGTGCCAGCAGTTTGAGTTCCTATGGCTACACCTTC
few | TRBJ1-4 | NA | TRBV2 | CASSAHSFNEKLFF | TGTGCCAGCAGTGCTCACAGCTTTAATGAAAAACTGTTTTTT
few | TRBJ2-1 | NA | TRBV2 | CASTMWPRGNEQFF | TGTGCCAGCACTATGTGGCCCAGGGGAAATGAGCAGTTCTTC
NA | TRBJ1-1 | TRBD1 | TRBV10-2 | CASNQQGGTEAFF | TGCGCCAGCAACCAACAGGGGGGCACTGAAGCTTTCTTT
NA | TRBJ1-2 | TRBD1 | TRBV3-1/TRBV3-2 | CASSQTGGGYTF | TGTGCCAGCAGCCAGACAGGGGGCGGCTACACCTTC
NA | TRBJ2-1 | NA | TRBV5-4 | CASSSTTGYNEQFF | TGTGCCAGCAGCTCGACGACGGGGTACAATGAGCAGTTCTTC
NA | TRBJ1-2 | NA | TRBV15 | CATSRAGIRANYGYTF | TGTGCCACCAGCAGGGCAGGGATCCGAGCTAACTATGGCTACACCTTC
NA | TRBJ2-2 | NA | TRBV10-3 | CAISKMIQGSGELFF | TGTGCCATCAGTAAGATGATACAGGGCTCCGGGGAGCTGTTTTTT
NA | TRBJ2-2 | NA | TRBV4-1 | CASSQAFGELFF | TGCGCCAGCAGCCAAGCCTTCGGGGAGCTGTTTTTT
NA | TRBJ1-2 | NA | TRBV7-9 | CASSKGGFDYGYTF | TGTGCCAGCAGTAAAGGGGGTTTTGACTATGGCTACACCTTC
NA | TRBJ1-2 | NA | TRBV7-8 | CASSPFGHLYGYTF | TGTGCCAGCAGCCCGTTCGGACACCTCTATGGCTACACCTTC
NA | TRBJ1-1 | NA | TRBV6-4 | CASSLQGSTEAFF | TGTGCCAGCAGTCTACAGGGTAGCACTGAAGCTTTCTTT
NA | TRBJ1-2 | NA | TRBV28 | CASSHGDLDYGYTF | TGTGCCAGCAGTCACGGGGATTTGGACTATGGCTACACCTTC
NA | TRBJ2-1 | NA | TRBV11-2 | CASSLDPVSNEQFF | TGTGCCAGCAGCTTAGATCCCGTGTCTAATGAGCAGTTCTTC
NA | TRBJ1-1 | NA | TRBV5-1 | CASSLVQGLSTEAFF | TGCGCCAGCAGCTTGGTGCAGGGGCTGAGCACTGAAGCTTTCTTT
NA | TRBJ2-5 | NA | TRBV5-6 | CASSLGPQETQYF | TGTGCCAGCAGCTTGGGGCCTCAAGAGACCCAGTACTTC
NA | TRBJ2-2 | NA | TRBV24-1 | CATSDLAGLGTGELFF | TGTGCCACCAGTGATTTGGCAGGGTTGGGCACCGGGGAGCTGTTTTTT
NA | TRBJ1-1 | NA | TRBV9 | CASSVDWTDTEAFF | TGTGCCAGCAGCGTAGACTGGACAGACACTGAAGCTTTCTTT
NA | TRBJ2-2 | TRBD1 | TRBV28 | CASSSRTGSTGELFF | TGTGCCAGCAGTTCACGGACAGGATCCACCGGGGAGCTGTTTTTT
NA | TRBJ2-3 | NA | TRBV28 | CASSLPGTDTQYF | TGTGCCAGCAGTTTGCCGGGCACAGATACGCAGTATTTT